This T cell receptor (beta chain) was identified during a study of T cells of healthy individuals. One entry per CDR3 protein results from TCRdb running MiXCR on the 5' RACE reads. The sample records around 98,000 distinct CDR3 sequences, roughly 18% being singletons. The CDR3 runs to 15 residues. The ends lost 5 bases at V and 8 bases at J; junction bases unmatched: 8. Germline V gene lookup returns CDR1 SGHAT and CDR2 FQDESV (reference sequence). The chain has TRBV11-1 and TRBJ2-1, with 11 nucleotides matching TRBD2. The TCR sequence derives from a human donor in good health. The chain's CDR3 is CASSQGTSGRDEQFF. The CDR3 DNA reads TGTGCCAGCAGCCAAGGGACTAGCGGACGCGATGAGCAGTTCTTC.